This T cell receptor (beta chain) was captured in a study of cytomegalovirus exposure and HLA in healthy donors. Remarks on this clone: The same CDR3 is also encoded by other DNA sequences in this sample.

The germline V gene has CDR1 KGHSH and CDR2 LQKENI. Trimming cost V 0 bases and J 0 bases, with 4 bases left between them. This CDR3 is built from 14 residues. The data were produced by immunoSEQ multiplex PCR, yet TCRdb's version contains in-frame clones alone and is incomplete. The sample carries 300,000 to 350,000 clones, roughly 86% recorded once. The genes are TRBV18 and TRBJ2-3; D is unresolved. This clonotype was sampled from a man aged 30 to 45 in good health and CMV-seronegative. Sequencing input: PBMCs. This CDR3 reads CASSPPSSTDTQYF. CDR3 bases: TGTGCCAGCTCACCACCGTCGAGCACAGATACGCAGTATTTT.